This section outlines one T cell receptor (beta chain) sequence together with its context. The data stem from a study of beta chain features in type 1 diabetes. CD45RO/CCR7/CD25/CD127/CD95/CD27 staining was used to isolate CD4+ naive, central memory, regulatory and stem cell-like memory cells by sorting. The CDR3 is 13 amino acids. Germline-derived CDR1 and CDR2 are MNHNY and SVGAGI (reference sequence). V gave up 4 bases and J gave up 5 bases, with 12 bases separating them. TCRB transcripts that were expressed got sequenced, as all of the isolated RNA had been reverse transcribed. Method: immunoSEQ multiplex PCR; TCRdb's copy keeps in-frame clones and lacks some. The table records hundreds of thousands of clones, roughly 9.6% of them present only once.

Sequencing input: naive CD4+ T cells from blood. The clonotype originates from a woman in her twenties or thirties in good health. The chain combines TRBV6-6 with TRBJ2-7; maybe TRBD1 (5 bases). CDR3 sequence reads: CASSFPDKHEQYF. In DNA form, the CDR3 reads TGTGCCAGCAGTTTCCCGGACAAGCACGAGCAGTACTTC.